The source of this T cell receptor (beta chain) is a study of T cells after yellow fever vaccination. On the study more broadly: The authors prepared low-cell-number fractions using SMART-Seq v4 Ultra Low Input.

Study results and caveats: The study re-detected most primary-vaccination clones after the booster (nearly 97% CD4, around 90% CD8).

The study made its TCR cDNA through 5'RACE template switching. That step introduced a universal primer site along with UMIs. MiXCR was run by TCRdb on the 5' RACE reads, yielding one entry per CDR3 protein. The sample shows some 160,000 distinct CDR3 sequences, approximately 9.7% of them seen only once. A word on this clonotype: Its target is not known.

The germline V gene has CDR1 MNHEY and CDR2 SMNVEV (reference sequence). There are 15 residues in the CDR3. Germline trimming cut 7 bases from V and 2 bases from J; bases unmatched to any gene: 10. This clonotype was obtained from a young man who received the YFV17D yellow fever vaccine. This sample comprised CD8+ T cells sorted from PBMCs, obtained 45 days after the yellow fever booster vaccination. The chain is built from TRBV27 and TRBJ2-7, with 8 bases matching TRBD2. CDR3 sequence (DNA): TGTGCCAGCACCCTCGGCGCGGGAGGCACCTACGAGCAGTACTTC. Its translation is CASTLGAGGTYEQYF.